The source of this TCR beta chain is a study of beta chain features in type 1 diabetes. Study overall: Similarity in age, gender and cell yields was seen between patients and healthy donors.

CD4+ cells of the naive, central memory, regulatory and stem cell-like memory types were sorted via CD45RO/CCR7/CD25/CD127/CD95/CD27. Study outcomes and limitations: Naive, central memory and regulatory TCRB repertoires appeared more similar among patients than healthy donors.

Expressed TCRB transcripts were sequenced because the isolated RNA had all been reverse transcribed beforehand. Using immunoSEQ multiplex PCR, the repertoire was profiled, and TCRdb retains in-frame clones only, with some absent. This table holds hundreds of thousands of clones, roughly 12% found once. About this clone: Its cognate antigen is unknown.

Trimming cost V 6 bases and J 5 bases, with 16 bases left between them. The CDR3 runs to 13 residues. Germline loops: CDR1 SQVTM, CDR2 ANQGSEA. The V and J genes are TRBV29-1 and TRBJ2-5; D may be TRBD1 (5 bases). Sequenced sample: naive CD4+ T cells from blood. This sequence was found in a man aged 18-30 years in good health. In DNA, the CDR3 is TGCAGCGTGGCAGGGTCTCAGCTTGAGACCCAGTACTTC. Translated, it gives CSVAGSQLETQYF.